Below, 9 T cell receptor beta chains from the same sample are listed, as sequenced in a study of identical twins. TCRdb reanalysed the 5' RACE reads using MiXCR and keeps one entry per CDR3 protein. The sample lists roughly 720,000 distinct CDR3 sequences, roughly 20% occurring once. Another study also made use of these data, one on T cells expressing NK-cell markers.

Sequencing was carried out using PBMCs. All receptors come from a woman aged 18-29 years in good health.

There are a few counts of this clonotype. The genes are TRBV4-1 and TRBJ2-2, with no clear D. V was shortened by 4 bases and J by 1 base, with 13 bases between the two germline ends. Germline-derived CDR1 and CDR2 are MGHRA and YSYEKL. The CDR3 is 16 residues long. CDR3 nucleotide sequence: TGCGCCAGCAGCCCCTTCCCTAGTAGGAACACCGGGGAGCTGTTTTTT. Its protein product is CASSPFPSRNTGELFF.

The chain recombines TRBV12-3 or TRBV12-4 with TRBJ2-5; D possibly matches TRBD1 or TRBD2 (5 bases each). The CDR3 extends over 15 amino acids. V was trimmed by 3 bases and J by 5 bases, leaving 16 bases between them. This chain's CDR3 is CASSFSLWDRETQYF. CDR3 nucleotide sequence: TGTGCCAGCAGTTTCTCCCTTTGGGACCGGGAGACCCAGTACTTC.

This clonotype was detected a few times. The chain is built from TRBV20-1 and TRBJ2-3; the match to TRBD2 covers 8 bases. J lost 2 bases, V lost 1 base, and 11 bases had no gene match. The CDR3 totals 17 residues. Germline CDR1 and CDR2: DFQATT and SNEGSKA (reference sequence). DNA for the CDR3: TGCAGTGCTAGAGCCTCGGGAAGAGCGGGGGCCACAGATACGCAGTATTTT. This encodes CSARASGRAGATDTQYF.

This chain uses TRBV27 with TRBJ2-1, with 8 bases fitting TRBD2. Losses at the gene ends were 6 bases for V and 3 bases for J; bases not matched to a gene: 10. The CDR3 has 16 residues. Germline V gene lookup returns CDR1 MNHEY and CDR2 SMNVEV (reference sequence). The CDR3 sequence is CASSTGYSGSYNEQFF. Written as DNA, the CDR3 is TGTGCCAGCAGCACAGGTTACAGCGGGAGCTACAATGAGCAGTTCTTC.

The genes are TRBV10-3 and TRBJ2-5; no definite D call. V lost 9 bases and J 5 bases, leaving 7 bases between the germline ends. The germline gives CDR1 ENHRY, CDR2 SYGVKD. The CDR3 totals 10 residues. The DNA for the CDR3 is TGTGCCATAGGTGGGGAGACCCAGTACTTC. Translating it yields CAIGGETQYF.

This clonotype was picked up a small number of times. The rearrangement uses TRBV29-1 and TRBJ1-1; D is uncertain. CDR3 length equals 12 residues. With 7 bases removed from V and 4 bases from J, the gap between germline ends came to 13 bases. Germline lookup yields CDR1 SQVTM and CDR2 ANQGSEA. The CDR3 DNA is TGCAGCGCCCGGAGGCAGAGCACTGAAGCTTTCTTT. It specifies CSARRQSTEAFF.

The gene calls are TRBV12-3 or TRBV12-4 and TRBJ2-1; D remains unclear. V was clipped by 1 base and J by 1 base, with 11 bases between them. The CDR3 consists of 16 residues. CDR3 protein: CASSLVSIRSYNEQFF. DNA for the CDR3: TGTGCCAGCAGTTTAGTGTCTATTCGGTCCTACAATGAGCAGTTCTTC.

The DNA for the CDR3 is TGTGCCAGCAGCTTCGACAGGGGGCGAGCTTTCTTT. Amino acid sequence: CASSFDRGRAFF. The V gene is TRBV11-2, the J gene TRBJ1-1, with 10 bases identical to TRBD1. The germline V gene encodes CDR1 SGHAT and CDR2 FQNNGV. There are 12 residues in the CDR3. V was pared by 3 bases and J by 10 bases, with 2 bases of the junction left unmatched.

This clonotype was seen more than once but under ten times. The J gene is TRBJ1-1, the V gene TRBV20-1; TRBD1 agrees at 10 bases. Germline CDR1 DFQATT, CDR2 SNEGSKA (reference sequence). The CDR3 consists of 14 residues. After removal of 3 bases from V and 5 bases from J, the junction contained 6 bases not matched to a gene. The CDR3 loop is CSASSGQGGTEAFF. The CDR3 DNA follows: TGCAGTGCTAGCTCCGGACAGGGGGGTACTGAAGCTTTCTTT.